The T cell receptor (beta chain) described here comes from a study of blood T cell repertoires in COVID-19. Overall study: Italy, Spain and the United States were the sources of the convalescent and acute COVID-19 samples. T cells, B-cell-depleted T cells, or PBMCs provided the cDNA or gDNA that served as material.

This table comes from immunoSEQ multiplex PCR, and its TCRdb copy is limited to in-frame clones, with some not included. The sample holds 350,000 to 450,000 clones, around 89% seen once. Living in 24 US areas, the participants were between roughly 18 and 90 years of age. The CDR3 covers 13 residues. Looked up from germline, CDR1 is LGHDT and CDR2 is YNNKEL (reference sequence). Trimming removed 4 bases at V and 5 bases at J, with 12 bases between. The chain uses TRBV3-1 (or the pseudogene TRBV3-2) and TRBJ2-7, with D maybe TRBD2 (5 bases). The material sequenced was PBMCs or T cells enriched from blood (not recorded which). This TCR derives from a young man who had recovered from COVID-19. The CDR3 loop is CASSRERANEQYF. CDR3 coding DNA: TGTGCCAGCAGCCGCGAGAGGGCCAACGAGCAGTACTTC.